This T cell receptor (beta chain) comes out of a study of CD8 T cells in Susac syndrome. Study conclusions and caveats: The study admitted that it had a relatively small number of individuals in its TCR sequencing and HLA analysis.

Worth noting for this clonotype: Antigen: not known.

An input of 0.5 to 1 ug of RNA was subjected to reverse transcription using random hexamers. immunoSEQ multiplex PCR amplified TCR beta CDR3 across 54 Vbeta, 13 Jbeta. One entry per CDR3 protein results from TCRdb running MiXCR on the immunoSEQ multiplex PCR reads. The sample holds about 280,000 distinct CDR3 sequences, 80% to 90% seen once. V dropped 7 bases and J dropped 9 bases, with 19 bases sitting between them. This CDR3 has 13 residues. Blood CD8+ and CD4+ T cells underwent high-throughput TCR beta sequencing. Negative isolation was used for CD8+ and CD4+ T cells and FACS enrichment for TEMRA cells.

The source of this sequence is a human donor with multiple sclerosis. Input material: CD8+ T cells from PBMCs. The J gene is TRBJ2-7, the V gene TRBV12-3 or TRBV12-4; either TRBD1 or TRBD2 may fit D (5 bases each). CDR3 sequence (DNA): TGTGCCAGCACCCTTTCCCTCCCGGGACGGCAGTACTTC. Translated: CASTLSLPGRQYF.